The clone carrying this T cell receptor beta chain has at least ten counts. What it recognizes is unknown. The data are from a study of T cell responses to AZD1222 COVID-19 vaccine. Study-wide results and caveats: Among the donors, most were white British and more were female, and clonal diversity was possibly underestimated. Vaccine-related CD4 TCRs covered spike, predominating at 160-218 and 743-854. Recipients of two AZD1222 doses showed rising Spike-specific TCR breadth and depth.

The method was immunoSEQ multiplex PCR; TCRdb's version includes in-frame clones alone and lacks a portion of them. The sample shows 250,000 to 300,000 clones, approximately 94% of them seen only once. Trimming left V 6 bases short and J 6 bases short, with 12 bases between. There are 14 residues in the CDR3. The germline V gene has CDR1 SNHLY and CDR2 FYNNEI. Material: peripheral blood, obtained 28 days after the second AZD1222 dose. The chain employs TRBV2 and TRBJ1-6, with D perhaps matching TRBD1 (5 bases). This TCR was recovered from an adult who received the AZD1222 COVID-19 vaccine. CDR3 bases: TGTGCCAGCAGGGCTCGGGGCGGTAATTCACCCCTCCACTTT. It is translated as CASRARGGNSPLHF.